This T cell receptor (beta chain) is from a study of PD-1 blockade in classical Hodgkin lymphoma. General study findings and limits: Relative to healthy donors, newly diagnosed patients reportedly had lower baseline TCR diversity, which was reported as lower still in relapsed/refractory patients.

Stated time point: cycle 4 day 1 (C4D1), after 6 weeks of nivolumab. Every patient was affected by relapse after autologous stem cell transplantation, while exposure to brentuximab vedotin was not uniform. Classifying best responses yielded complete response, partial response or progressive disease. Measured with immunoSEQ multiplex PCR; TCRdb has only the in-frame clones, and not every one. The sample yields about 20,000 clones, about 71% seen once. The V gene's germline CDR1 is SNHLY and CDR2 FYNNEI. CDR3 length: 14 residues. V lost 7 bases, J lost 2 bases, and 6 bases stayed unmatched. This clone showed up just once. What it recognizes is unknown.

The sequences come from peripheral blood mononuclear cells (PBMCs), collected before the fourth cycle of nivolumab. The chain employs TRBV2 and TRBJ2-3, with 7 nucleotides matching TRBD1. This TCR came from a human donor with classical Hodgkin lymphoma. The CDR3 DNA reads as TGTGCCAGCACTGGGGGACAGCTCACAGATACGCAGTATTTT. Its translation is CASTGGQLTDTQYF.